Included here is one T cell receptor beta chain sequence, with context. These data come from a study of blood T cell repertoires in COVID-19. In the study overall: From the United States, Italy and Spain came samples of acute and convalescent COVID-19. T cells, B-cell-depleted T cells, or PBMCs supplied cDNA or gDNA.

In the original analysis: How many nucleated cells were present was estimated from reference gene primer amplification. The assay was immunoSEQ multiplex PCR, and TCRdb's table has in-frame clones only and misses some. The V and J calls and the clone size are those of that table, but D and trimming were determined from the DNA. The sample lists over 150,000 clones; over 80% were seen once. Trimming took 3 bases from V and 7 from J, leaving 7 bases between them. Per the germline V gene, CDR1 is MDHEN and CDR2 is SYDVKM. The CDR3 sequence is 12 residues long. The chain combines TRBV28 with TRBJ1-5; D ambiguous. The sequence came from a woman in her fifties or sixties with acute or convalescent COVID-19. Sequenced: peripheral blood. Here the CDR3 reads CASSFSVQPQHF. CDR3 DNA sequence: TGTGCCAGCAGTTTCTCAGTCCAGCCCCAGCATTTT.